This entry features one TCR beta chain sequence. Per the original methods: Estimates of nucleated cell counts were drawn from the amplification of reference gene primers. Sequencing used immunoSEQ multiplex PCR; TCRdb keeps in-frame clones, though not all of them. V and J calls and clone size are as listed in that table; D and trimming were resolved from the DNA. The table lists 75,000 to 100,000 clones, 75% to 90% of them singletons. The data belong to a study of blood T cell repertoires in COVID-19. Study at large: COVID-19 samples collected from the United States, Italy and Spain covered acute and convalescent phases. Nucleic acid was either cDNA or gDNA, and it came from T cells, B-cell-depleted T cells, or PBMCs.

CDR3 size: 16 residues. J lost 10 bases, V lost 0 bases, and 8 bases had no gene match. CDR1 is MNHEY, CDR2 SVGAGI, per germline. Sequenced material: peripheral blood. The V and J genes are TRBV6-5 and TRBJ1-6, with TRBD1 identical over 8 bases. The source of this sequence is a man at least 80 years old with acute or convalescent COVID-19. In DNA form, the CDR3 reads TGTGCCAGCAGTTACTCCCCGGACAGGGCTGGGTCACCCCTCCACTTT. It encodes CASSYSPDRAGSPLHF.